These 12 T cell receptor beta chains were sequenced from one sample in a study of post-analysis software for immune sequencing data. Study outcomes and limitations: In patients, TRBV5-6, TRBV5-1 and TRBV20-1 belonged to four or five TRBV segments found more frequently than in controls.

The library was made from cDNA and included unique molecular identifiers. TCRdb re-called the PCR reads through MiXCR, storing one row per CDR3 protein. Of about 810,000 distinct CDR3 sequences listed, roughly 50% are singletons. For these receptors, no antigen is known. Specimen: blood. These receptors all come from a girl aged 10 to 17 with multiple sclerosis.

With regard to this clonotype: One end of the junction does not line up with germline, which may come from a read error. The genes are TRBV12-3 or TRBV12-4 and TRBJ1-6; D not certain. The CDR3 totals 15 residues. The CDR3: CAGSLAPGVNSPLHF. CDR3 bases: TGTGCCGGCAGTTTAGCACCGGGAGTAAATTCACCCCTCCACTTT.

This clonotype was found a few times. The CDR3 region is CSVLRVSSYNEQFF. CDR3 in DNA: TGCAGCGTCCTCAGGGTAAGCTCCTACAATGAGCAGTTCTTC. This chain connects TRBV29-1 to TRBJ2-1, with D perhaps matching TRBD1 (5 bases). Germline V gene lookup returns CDR1 SQVTM and CDR2 ANQGSEA. Trimming took off 6 bases at V and 0 bases at J, with 12 bases between the two ends. The CDR3 sequence is 14 residues long.

This CDR3 is CASSEGLAGHEQFF. Written as DNA, the CDR3 is TGCGCCAGCAGCGAGGGACTAGCGGGGCATGAGCAGTTCTTC. V and J are TRBV5-1 and TRBJ2-1; 13 nucleotides align to TRBD2. Looked up from germline, CDR1 is SGHRS and CDR2 is YFSETQ. The CDR3 is made up of 14 amino acids. V shed 4 bases, J shed 8 bases, and the junction held 3 bases outside the gene matches.

There are a few counts of this clonotype. The gene calls are TRBV5-1 and TRBJ2-7; TRBD1 matches at 8 bases. The CDR3 consists of 12 residues. The germline V gene has CDR1 SGHRS and CDR2 YFSETQ. Trimming at V came to 0 bases and at J to 12 bases, leaving 5 bases not matched to a gene. The CDR3 sequence: CASSLGGQDLYF. The CDR3 DNA is TGCGCCAGCAGCTTGGGGGGACAGGATCTGTACTTC.

Comment on this clonotype: At one boundary the junction diverges from the germline segment, which might be a read error. The chain links TRBV5-1 to TRBJ2-7, with D hard to call. Germline V gene data show CDR1 as SGHRS and CDR2 as YFSETQ. The CDR3 extends over 13 amino acids. DNA of the CDR3: TGTGCCAGCAGTTTATCTAGTTCCTACGAGCAGTACTTC. Translated: CASSLSSSYEQYF.

This chain connects TRBV20-1 to TRBJ1-1; tentative D call: TRBD1 (5 bases). V was clipped by 3 bases and J by 3 bases, with 14 bases between them. There are 14 residues in the CDR3. CDR1 is DFQATT and CDR2 is SNEGSKA in the germline V gene (reference sequence). CDR3 nucleotide sequence: TGCAGTGCTAGCCGGGGGGGAGGGGACACTGAAGCTTTCTTT. Translation gives CSASRGGGDTEAFF.

This rearrangement joins TRBV20-1 to TRBJ2-5; possible D gene TRBD1, 5 bases. Near its end, the DNA agrees better with TRBJ2-7, so the J call may be wrong. Germline V CDR1 and CDR2: DFQATT, SNEGSKA (reference sequence). The CDR3 sequence is 14 residues long. The CDR3 DNA reads as TGCAGTGCTACCTCGGCAGGGAAAGCCTACGAGCAGTACTTC. Its translation is CSATSAGKAYEQYF.

This clonotype was seen only once. V and J are TRBV20-1 and TRBJ2-7, with a possible D match to TRBD1 (6 bases). Per germline, CDR1 DFQATT and CDR2 SNEGSKA (reference sequence). CDR3 length equals 15 residues. With 3 bases removed from V and 6 bases from J, the gap between germline ends came to 21 bases. This chain's CDR3 is CSASSGTTHPFEQYF. In DNA, the CDR3 is TGCAGTGCTAGTTCTGGGACAACGCACCCCTTCGAGCAGTACTTC.

The genes are TRBV5-1 and TRBJ2-1, with D unresolved. Trimming took off 3 bases at V and 4 bases at J, with 11 bases between the two ends. The length of the CDR3 is 14 residues. The V gene's germline CDR1 is SGHRS and CDR2 YFSETQ. CDR3 sequence reads: CASSSRIGYNEQFF. The CDR3 nucleotides read TGCGCCAGCAGCTCCCGGATAGGTTACAATGAGCAGTTCTTC. Looking up the rest from reference TRBV5-1 and TRBJ2-1 gives the full variable domain: KAGVTQTPRYLIKTRGQQVTLSCSPISGHRSVSWYQQTPGQGLQFLFEYFSETQRNKGNFPGRFSGRQFSNSRSEMNVSTLELGDSALYLCASSSRIGYNEQFFGPGTRLTVL.

The chain links TRBV6-5 to TRBJ1-2; the D gene is possibly TRBD1 (6 bases). The CDR3 totals 14 residues. Germline V gives CDR1 MNHEY, CDR2 SVGAGI. Trimming pared 7 bases from V and 5 bases from J, leaving 17 bases between. CDR3 residues: CASTEPGTPYGYTF. In DNA form, the CDR3 reads TGTGCCAGCACCGAACCAGGGACACCTTATGGCTACACCTTC.

The rearrangement joins TRBV7-9 to TRBJ2-4; TRBD1 matches at 9 bases. The CDR3 covers 16 residues. Per the germline V gene, CDR1 is SEHNR and CDR2 is FQNEAQ (reference sequence). With V trimmed by 3 bases and J by 8 bases, 11 bases remained unmatched. The CDR3 DNA reads TGTGCCAGCAGCTTCAACGGGGGGACAGGGATGCACATTCAGTACTTC. Its protein product is CASSFNGGTGMHIQYF.

At least ten counts were recorded for this clonotype. Germline and junction disagree at one end, which may indicate a read error. The chain joins TRBV12-3 or TRBV12-4 to TRBJ2-7, with 9 bases lining up with TRBD1. This CDR3 contains 14 residues. The CDR3 nucleotides are TGCGCCAGCAGCCCGGACAGGGGCTCCTACGAGCAGTACTTC. As protein: CASSPDRGSYEQYF.